Following are 15 T cell receptor beta chains from one sample sequenced in a study of blood T cell repertoires in COVID-19. Sequencing was performed with immunoSEQ multiplex PCR; in TCRdb, only in-frame clones are kept and a portion is missing. Here the sample spans about 300,000 clones, about 90% being singletons. Sequencing input: PBMCs or T cells enriched from blood (not recorded which). The source of these receptors is a woman in her 30s who had recovered from COVID-19.

The CDR3: CATSDPRFNEQFF. The CDR3 DNA reads as TGTGCCACCAGTGATCCTCGGTTCAATGAGCAGTTCTTC. The gene calls are TRBV24-1 and TRBJ2-1; D gene uncertain. This CDR3 spans 13 amino acids. CDR1 and CDR2 from the germline V gene are KGHDR and SFDVKD. V gave up 3 bases and J gave up 6 bases, with 8 bases separating them.

This clone has a single count. The rearrangement links TRBV7-2 to TRBJ1-2; a possible D gene is TRBD1 (6 bases). This CDR3 is built from 15 residues. Trimming pared 3 bases from V and 4 bases from J, leaving 15 bases between. Germline assignment: CDR1 SGHTA and CDR2 FQGNSA. This CDR3 is CASSFRGGDTYGYTF. CDR3 bases: TGTGCCAGCAGCTTTAGAGGGGGGGACACCTATGGCTACACCTTC.

V is TRBV25-1 and J is TRBJ1-5; D unclear. CDR3 length: 13 residues. From germline, CDR1 is MGHDK and CDR2 SYGVNS. V was shortened by 3 bases and J by 4 bases, with 7 bases between the two germline ends. CDR3 nucleotide sequence: TGTGCCAGCAGTGATAGCTTTAATCAGCCCCAGCATTTT. Protein sequence: CASSDSFNQPQHF.

The J gene is TRBJ1-2, the V gene TRBV5-4; TRBD1 matches at 8 bases. Unmatched junction bases numbered 4, after V lost 3 bases and J lost 0 bases. The germline gives CDR1 SGHNT, CDR2 YYREEE (reference sequence). This CDR3 has 15 amino acids. The CDR3 is CASSWGTGSNYGYTF. CDR3 DNA: TGTGCCAGCAGCTGGGGGACAGGTTCTAACTATGGCTACACCTTC.

About this clone: Compared with germline, one end of the junction differs, possibly owing to a read error. J is TRBJ1-2 and V is TRBV7-7; D call uncertain. Germline CDR1 is SSHAT and CDR2 is FNYEAQ (reference sequence). This CDR3 is built from 16 residues. This chain's CDR3 is CASSHSTGVPGVGYTF. The CDR3 nucleotides are TGTGCTAGCAGCCACTCAACCGGGGTCCCCGGCGTAGGCTACACCTTC.

The chain has TRBV4-2 and TRBJ1-6; 11 bases map to TRBD1. V shed 1 base and J 5 bases; nucleotides not matched to a gene: 4. CDR3 size: 17 residues. Germline V gene lookup returns CDR1 LGHNA and CDR2 YNFKEQ. CDR3 residues: CASSQGGTGGDNSPLHF. The CDR3 DNA reads as TGTGCCAGCAGCCAAGGCGGGACAGGGGGAGATAATTCACCCCTCCACTTT.

The V gene is TRBV30, the J gene TRBJ1-1, with 7 bases identical to TRBD1. Trimming took 4 bases from V and 4 from J; bases not matched to a gene: 3. The CDR3 has 12 residues. Per the germline V gene, CDR1 is GTSNPN and CDR2 is SVGIG (reference sequence). CDR3 nucleotides: TGTGCCTGGACGACAGGGAGCACTGAAGCTTTCTTT. This sequence encodes CAWTTGSTEAFF.

The chain recombines TRBV4-2 with TRBJ1-5, with no clear D. The V gene's germline CDR1 is LGHNA and CDR2 YNFKEQ. Trimming shortened V by 5 bases and J by 4 bases, and 12 bases separated the two germline ends. This CDR3 contains 14 residues. The CDR3 loop is CASSYLRGNQPQHF. The DNA for the CDR3 is TGTGCCAGCAGCTACTTGCGAGGGAATCAGCCCCAGCATTTT.

The rearrangement uses TRBV18 and TRBJ1-6; TRBD1 matches at 8 bases. This CDR3 has 16 residues. Germline V gene sequence: CDR1 KGHSH, CDR2 LQKENI. The junction had 10 bases not matched to a gene; V was cut back by 2 bases and J by 10 bases. The CDR3 DNA follows: TGTGCCAGCTCACCAACTCAAGGACAGGGTTTATCACCCCTCCACTTT. Its protein is CASSPTQGQGLSPLHF.

The chain joins TRBV5-5 to TRBJ1-2, with TRBD1 matching over 10 bases. V lost 4 bases to trimming and J lost 5 bases; unmatched junction nucleotides: 14. This CDR3 has 17 amino acids. Germline V gene sequence: CDR1 SGHKS, CDR2 YYEKEE (reference sequence). The CDR3 DNA reads as TGTGCCAGCAGCGCACAAGACCGGGACAGGGGTTTTTATGGCTACACCTTC. Its translation: CASSAQDRDRGFYGYTF. The variable domain in full, completed from reference TRBV5-5 and TRBJ1-2, reads DAGVTQSPTHLIKTRGQQVTLRCSPISGHKSVSWYQQVLGQGPQFIFQYYEKEERGRGNFPDRFSARQFPNYSSELNVNALLLGDSALYLCASSAQDRDRGFYGYTFGSGTRLTVV.

This chain joins TRBV7-9 and TRBJ1-2, with 9 bases lining up with TRBD1. The CDR3 is made up of 14 amino acids. V lost 5 bases and J lost 2; bases outside the gene matches: 3. CDR1 is SEHNR and CDR2 is FQNEAQ in the germline V gene (reference sequence). The CDR3 nucleotides read TGTGCCAGCAGCGGACAGGGGATGAACTATGGCTACACCTTC. Residues: CASSGQGMNYGYTF.

The table lists this clone with a count of one. The CDR3 is CASSVYEAFF. In DNA form, the CDR3 reads TGTGCCAGCAGTGTATATGAAGCTTTCTTT. The chain couples TRBV2 to TRBJ1-1; unclear D gene. V shed 4 bases and J shed 7 bases, with 4 bases lying between them. CDR1 SNHLY and CDR2 FYNNEI come from the germline V gene. The CDR3 contains 10 residues.

The chain couples TRBV9 to TRBJ2-7; the D is unclear. Germline CDR1 reads SGDLS; CDR2 reads YYNGEE. The V end lost 0 bases, the J end lost 0 bases, and 10 bases lay between the germline ends. The CDR3 sequence is 15 residues long. The CDR3 reads CASSVEPGSSYEQYF. Here the CDR3 DNA reads TGTGCCAGCAGCGTAGAACCAGGATCCTCCTACGAGCAGTACTTC. Full variable domain (remainder filled in from reference TRBV9 and TRBJ2-7): DSGVTQTPKHLITATGQRVTLRCSPRSGDLSVYWYQQSLDQGLQFLIQYYNGEERAKGNILERFSAQQFPDLHSELNLSSLELGDSALYFCASSVEPGSSYEQYFGPGTRLTVT.

The chain carries TRBV29-1 and TRBJ1-4, with 10 bases that match TRBD1. Trimming removed 1 base from V and 6 bases from J; junction bases left unmatched: 5. The CDR3 is 15 amino acids. Germline CDR1 is SQVTM and CDR2 is ANQGSEA. The CDR3 coding sequence is TGCAGCGTTGAAGGGGACAGGGGCCAGGATGAAAAACTGTTTTTT. This translates into CSVEGDRGQDEKLFF.

The rearrangement joins TRBV5-4 to TRBJ1-2; 10 bases are a match to TRBD1. V dropped 0 bases and J dropped 10; count of bases not matched to a gene: 0. The CDR3 totals 12 residues. The germline gives CDR1 SGHNT, CDR2 YYREEE (reference sequence). DNA for the CDR3: TGTGCCAGCAGCTTGGGACAGGGGGCCTACACCTTC. Protein sequence: CASSLGQGAYTF.